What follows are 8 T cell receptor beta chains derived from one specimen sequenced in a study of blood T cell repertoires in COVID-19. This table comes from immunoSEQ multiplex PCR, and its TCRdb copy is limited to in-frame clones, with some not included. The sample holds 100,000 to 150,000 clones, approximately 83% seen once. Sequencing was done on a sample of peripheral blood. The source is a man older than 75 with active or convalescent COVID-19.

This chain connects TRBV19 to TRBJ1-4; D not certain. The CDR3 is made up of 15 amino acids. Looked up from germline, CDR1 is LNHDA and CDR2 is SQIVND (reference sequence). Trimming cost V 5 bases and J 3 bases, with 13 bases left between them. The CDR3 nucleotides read TGTGCCAGTAGTCCCCGACGCGGGCCTAATGAAAAACTGTTTTTT. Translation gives CASSPRRGPNEKLFF.

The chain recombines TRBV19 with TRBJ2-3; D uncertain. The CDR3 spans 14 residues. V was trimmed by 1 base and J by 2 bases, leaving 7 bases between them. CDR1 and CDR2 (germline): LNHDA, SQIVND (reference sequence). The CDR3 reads CASSIAAATDTQYF. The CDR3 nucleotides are TGTGCCAGTAGTATAGCTGCGGCCACAGATACGCAGTATTTT.

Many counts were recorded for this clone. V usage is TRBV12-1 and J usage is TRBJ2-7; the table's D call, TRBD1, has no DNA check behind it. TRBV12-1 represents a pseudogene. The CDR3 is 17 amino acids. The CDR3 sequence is CASSFRLQDREYYEQYF. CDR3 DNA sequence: TGTGCCAGCAGCTTTAGGTTACAGGACAGGGAATATTACGAGCAGTACTTC.

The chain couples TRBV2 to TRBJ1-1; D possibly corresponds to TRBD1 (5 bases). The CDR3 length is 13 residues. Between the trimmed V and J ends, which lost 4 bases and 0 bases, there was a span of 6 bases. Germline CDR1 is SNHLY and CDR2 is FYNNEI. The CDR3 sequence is CASSGQMNTEAFF. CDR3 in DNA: TGTGCCAGCAGTGGACAGATGAACACTGAAGCTTTCTTT.

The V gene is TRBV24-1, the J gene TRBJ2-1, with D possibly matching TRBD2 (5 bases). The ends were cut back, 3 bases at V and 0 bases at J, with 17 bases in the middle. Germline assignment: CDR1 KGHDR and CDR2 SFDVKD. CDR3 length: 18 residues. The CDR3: CATSDSAGGHLSYNEQFF. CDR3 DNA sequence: TGTGCCACCAGTGATAGTGCGGGCGGCCACCTCTCCTACAATGAGCAGTTCTTC.

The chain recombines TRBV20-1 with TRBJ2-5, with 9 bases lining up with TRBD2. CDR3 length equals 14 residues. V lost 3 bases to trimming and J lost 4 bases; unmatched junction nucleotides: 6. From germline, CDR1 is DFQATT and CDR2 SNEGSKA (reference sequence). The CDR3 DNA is TGCAGTGCTAGTTTAGCGGGGGTTGGAGAGACCCAGTACTTC. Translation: CSASLAGVGETQYF.

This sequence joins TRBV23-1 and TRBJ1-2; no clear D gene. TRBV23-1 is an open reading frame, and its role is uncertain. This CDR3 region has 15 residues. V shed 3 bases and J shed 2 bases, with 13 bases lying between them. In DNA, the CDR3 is TGCGCCAGCAGTCACCTTTCTAGAGGGAACTATGGCTACACCTTC. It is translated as CASSHLSRGNYGYTF.

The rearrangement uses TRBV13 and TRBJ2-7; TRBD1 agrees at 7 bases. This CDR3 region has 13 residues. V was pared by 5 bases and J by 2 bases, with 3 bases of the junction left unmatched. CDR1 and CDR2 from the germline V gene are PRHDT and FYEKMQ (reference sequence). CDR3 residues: CASSLGTAYEQYF. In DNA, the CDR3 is TGTGCCAGCAGCCTTGGGACAGCCTACGAGCAGTACTTC. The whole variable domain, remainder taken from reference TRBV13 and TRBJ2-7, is AAGVIQSPRHLIKEKRETATLKCYPIPRHDTVYWYQQGPGQDPQFLISFYEKMQSDKGSIPDRFSAQQFSDYHSELNMSSLELGDSALYFCASSLGTAYEQYFGPGTRLTVT.